Described below is a single TCR beta chain sequence and its context. Its antigen is as yet unknown. The CDR3 is 11 amino acids. Trimming removed 6 bases at V and 8 bases at J, with 10 bases between. The data stem from a study of T cells in localized non-small cell lung cancer. Study-wide findings and caveats: The appearance of a median roughly 61 of the top 100 tumor clones was seen in adjacent lung. Only one tumor region went through sequencing, so heterogeneity may still be there. Among blood samples, higher T cell density accompanied longer overall survival.

Repertoires were generated with immunoSEQ multiplex PCR, while TCRdb's copy carries only in-frame clones and drops some. Among 3,000 or so clones listed, over 15% were seen once. The chain employs TRBV6-7 and TRBJ1-1, with no clear D. TRBV6-7 is filed as an ORF, its function uncertain. The receptor was derived from a man between 40 and 70 years old with stage I squamous cell lung carcinoma. Sequences were derived from lung tumor tissue, sampled before any cancer treatment. DNA of the CDR3: TGTGCCAGCAGGACGGCGGGGGAAGCTTTCTTT. It translates to CASRTAGEAFF.